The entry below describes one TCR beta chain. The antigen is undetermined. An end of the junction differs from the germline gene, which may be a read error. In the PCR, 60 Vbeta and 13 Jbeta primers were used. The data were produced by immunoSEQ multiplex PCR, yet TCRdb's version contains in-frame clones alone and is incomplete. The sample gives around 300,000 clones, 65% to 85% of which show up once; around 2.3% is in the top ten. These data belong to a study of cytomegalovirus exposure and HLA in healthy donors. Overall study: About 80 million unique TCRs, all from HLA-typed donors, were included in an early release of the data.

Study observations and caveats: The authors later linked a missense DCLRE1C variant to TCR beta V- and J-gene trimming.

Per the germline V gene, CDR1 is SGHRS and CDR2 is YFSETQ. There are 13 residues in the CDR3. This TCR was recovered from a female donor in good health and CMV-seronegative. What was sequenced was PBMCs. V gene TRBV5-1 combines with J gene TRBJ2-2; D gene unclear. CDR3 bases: TGCGTCAGCAGCTTGGCCGTCACCGGGGAGCTGTTTTTT. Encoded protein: CVSSLAVTGELFF.